Included here is one TCR beta chain sequence, with context. This CDR3 comprises 15 residues. Looked up from germline, CDR1 is MDHEN and CDR2 is SYDVKM. Trimming shortened V by 4 bases and J by 1 base, and 10 bases separated the two germline ends. The data stem from a study of blood T cell repertoires in COVID-19. The assay was immunoSEQ multiplex PCR, and TCRdb's table has in-frame clones only and misses some. The profile shows roughly 240,000 clones, about 89% of them singletons. This TCR was recovered from a woman aged 55-70 years who had recovered from COVID-19. The specimen was peripheral blood. The chain uses TRBV28 and TRBJ2-2; no firm D call. The chain's CDR3 is CASSSIAGNTGELFF. In DNA form, the CDR3 reads TGTGCCAGCAGTTCGATCGCAGGGAACACCGGGGAGCTGTTTTTT.